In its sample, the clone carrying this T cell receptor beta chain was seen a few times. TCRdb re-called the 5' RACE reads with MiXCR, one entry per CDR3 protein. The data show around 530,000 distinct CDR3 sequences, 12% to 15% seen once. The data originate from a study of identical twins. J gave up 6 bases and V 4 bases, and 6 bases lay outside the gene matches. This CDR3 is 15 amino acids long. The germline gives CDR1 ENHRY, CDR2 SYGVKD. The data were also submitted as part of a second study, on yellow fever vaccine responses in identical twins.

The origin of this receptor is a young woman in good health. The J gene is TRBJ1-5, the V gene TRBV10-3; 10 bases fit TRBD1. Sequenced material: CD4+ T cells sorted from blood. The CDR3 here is CAISAGQGQSQPQHF. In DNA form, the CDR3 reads TGTGCCATCAGTGCGGGACAGGGGCAATCTCAGCCCCAGCATTTT.